These 12 T cell receptor beta chains came from one sample sequenced in a study of T cell changes during pregnancy in multiple sclerosis. Sequenced by immunoSEQ multiplex PCR; TCRdb stores in-frame clones only, minus some. The sample consists of fewer than 50,000 clones, 94% of them appearing once. The material sequenced was CD4+ T cells from peripheral blood mononuclear cells, taken in the third trimester of pregnancy. Every receptor here comes from a female donor with multiple sclerosis, enrolled in a pregnancy study.

In DNA, the CDR3 is TGTGCCTGGAGTGAAATTTATAAATCGGGAAACACCATATATTTT. Its protein is CAWSEIYKSGNTIYF. The chain is built from TRBV30 and TRBJ1-3; D gene uncertain. This CDR3 has 15 residues. CDR1 and CDR2 from the germline V gene are GTSNPN and SVGIG (reference sequence). The V gene lost 1 base and the J gene lost 4 bases, with 14 bases spanning the gap.

The chain uses TRBV25-1 and TRBJ2-1, with D tentatively TRBD2 (6 bases). Germline loops: CDR1 MGHDK, CDR2 SYGVNS. CDR3 length equals 15 residues. Trimming shortened V by 0 bases and J by 8 bases, and 14 bases separated the two germline ends. CDR3 nucleotides: TGTGCCAGCAGTGAATACACTAGCAAGGTCGATGAGCAGTTCTTC. Amino acids: CASSEYTSKVDEQFF.

This clone has just a few counts. V gene TRBV2 combines with J gene TRBJ2-1; D is perhaps TRBD2 (5 bases). V dropped 5 bases and J dropped 2 bases, with 7 bases sitting between them. This CDR3 has 13 amino acids. The V gene's germline CDR1 is SNHLY and CDR2 FYNNEI. This CDR3 reads CASSSGPYNEQFF. DNA for the CDR3: TGTGCCAGCAGTAGCGGTCCCTACAATGAGCAGTTCTTC.

The CDR3 spells CAWSDRLGQPQHF. For the CDR3, the DNA is TGTGCCTGGAGTGACAGGCTTGGTCAGCCCCAGCATTTT. This chain uses TRBV30 with TRBJ1-5, with a weak D call TRBD1 (5 bases). Trimming took off 1 base at V and 6 bases at J, with 10 bases between the two ends. This CDR3 has 13 residues. Germline V CDR1 and CDR2: GTSNPN, SVGIG (reference sequence).

The gene calls are TRBV19 and TRBJ2-7; D may be TRBD2 (6 bases). This CDR3 has 13 residues. V lost 2 bases and J lost 3, with 8 bases in between. Germline CDR1 reads LNHDA; CDR2 reads SQIVND (reference sequence). In DNA, the CDR3 is TGTGCCAGTAGTATAAATAGCGGCTACGAGCAGTACTTC. As protein: CASSINSGYEQYF.

This sequence joins TRBV7-2 and TRBJ2-5; D call uncertain. Germline loops: CDR1 SGHTA, CDR2 FQGNSA. Deletions cut 1 base from V and 5 bases from J, with 8 bases between. The CDR3 runs to 13 residues. The CDR3 coding sequence is TGTGCCAGCAGCTTAGGGGTGCGGGAGACCCAGTACTTC. This codes for CASSLGVRETQYF.

Regarding this clone: This same CDR3 is encoded by further DNA sequences in the sample. The chain combines TRBV27 with TRBJ1-3; perhaps TRBD1 as D (6 bases). Deletions cut 4 bases from V and 3 bases from J, with 13 bases between. CDR3 length equals 15 residues. Germline-derived CDR1 and CDR2 are MNHEY and SMNVEV (reference sequence). The CDR3 region has the DNA TGTGCCAGCAGTTCCACACAGGGAAGTGGAAACACCATATATTTT. This encodes CASSSTQGSGNTIYF.

The chain is built from TRBV6-6 and TRBJ2-1, with a tentative D call TRBD1 (6 bases). Per germline, CDR1 MNHNY and CDR2 SVGAGI (reference sequence). The CDR3 consists of 12 residues. Trimming pared 5 bases from V and 10 bases from J, leaving 12 bases between. The CDR3: CASSKTQGEQFF. Written as DNA, the CDR3 is TGTGCCAGCAGTAAGACTCAGGGGGAGCAGTTCTTC.

The chain joins TRBV28 to TRBJ1-5; 11 bases fit TRBD1. The CDR3 is 15 amino acids. The J segment lost 2 bases and the V segment lost 5 bases, leaving 2 bases of the junction unmatched. Germline values: CDR1 MDHEN, CDR2 SYDVKM. CDR3 in DNA: TGTGCCAGCAGTCGGGACAGGGGGGGCAATCAGCCCCAGCATTTT. Translation: CASSRDRGGNQPQHF. The full variable domain, rest sourced from reference TRBV28 and TRBJ1-5, is DVKVTQSSRYLVKRTGEKVFLECVQDMDHENMFWYRQDPGLGLRLIYFSYDVKMKEKGDIPEGYSVSREKKERFSLILESASTNQTSMYLCASSRDRGGNQPQHFGDGTRLSIL.

The chain has TRBV5-6 and TRBJ1-5, with 9 nucleotides matching TRBD1. The CDR3 has 15 amino acids. The V gene end was trimmed by 1 base and the J gene end by 2 bases; junction bases not matched to a gene: 1. Per the germline V gene, CDR1 is SGHDT and CDR2 is YYEEEE. In nucleotides, the CDR3 is TGTGCCAGCAGCTTGTGGGACAGGGGCAATCAGCCCCAGCATTTT. This codes for CASSLWDRGNQPQHF.

This clone appeared a single time. The rearrangement joins TRBV6-1 to TRBJ2-3; 8 bases align to TRBD1. CDR3 size: 15 residues. V lost 5 bases, J lost 2 bases, and 6 bases stayed unmatched. Germline values: CDR1 MNHNS, CDR2 SASEGT. CDR3 in amino acids: CASSTGQGYTDTQYF. The CDR3, as DNA: TGTGCCAGCAGTACTGGACAGGGATACACAGATACGCAGTATTTT.

The chain has TRBV30 and TRBJ2-3; 11 bases map to TRBD2. Germline V lookup: CDR1 GTSNPN, CDR2 SVGIG (reference sequence). V lost 3 bases to trimming and J lost 2 bases; unmatched junction nucleotides: 16. There are 19 residues in the CDR3. CDR3 residues: CAWRTSPLRLAGTTDTQYF. The CDR3 DNA sequence: TGTGCCTGGAGGACCTCCCCCCTCCGACTAGCGGGGACCACAGATACGCAGTATTTT.